The rows below give T cell receptor beta chains drawn from one sample of a study of shared clonotypes between healthy human individuals. Sequencing used immunoSEQ multiplex PCR; TCRdb keeps in-frame clones, though not all of them. This table has roughly 2.4 million clones, approximately 95% appearing once. Sequenced material: naive CD4+ T cells sorted from blood. Receptors originate from a young man in good health. CDR3s include the opening cysteine and the closing phenylalanine or tryptophan. D genes are given only for firm matches. For some rows the clone size is stated as once, few or many, or as a class when expanded; others skip it.

-	-	TRBJ1-2	TRBV6-6	TGTGCCAGCAGCCTAGTAGAGGGGGACCATGGCTACACCTTC	CASSLVEGDHGYTF
-	-	TRBJ1-6	TRBV6-5	TGTGCCAGCAAACCCCGGGTTGTTTCACCCCTCCACTTT	CASKPRVVSPLHF
-	-	TRBJ1-5	TRBV6-5	TGTGCCAGCAGACGAGGGGGATCGAGCAATCAGCCCCAGCATTTT	CASRRGGSSNQPQHF
-	-	TRBJ2-7	TRBV4-1	TGCGCCAGCAGCCAAGAGAGTTTACGGTCCTACGAGCAGTACTTC	CASSQESLRSYEQYF
-	TRBD1	TRBJ1-3	TRBV5-6	TGTGCCAGCAGCTTGGACAGGGGGTTTGGAAACACCATATATTTT	CASSLDRGFGNTIYF
-	TRBD1	TRBJ1-5	TRBV30	TGTGCCTGGACGAAAAACACAGGGGCTAGCAATCAGCCCCAGCATTTT	CAWTKNTGASNQPQHF
few	TRBD1	TRBJ1-2	TRBV5-1	TGCGCCAGCAGCCGCACAGGGGGCGGAATCGATGGCTACACCTTC	CASSRTGGGIDGYTF
-	-	TRBJ1-1	TRBV2	TGTGCCAGCAGTGATTGGGGGGCCCAGGCTGAAGCTTTCTTT	CASSDWGAQAEAFF
-	-	TRBJ1-3	TRBV28	TGTGCCAGCAGTTTACCCACTAGCTCTGGAAACACCATATATTTT	CASSLPTSSGNTIYF
-	TRBD1	TRBJ2-2	TRBV2	TGTGCCAGCAGTTATATATCAACAGGGGCGGGCACCGGGGAGCTGTTTTTT	CASSYISTGAGTGELFF
-	-	TRBJ2-3	TRBV12-5	TGTGCTAGTGGTTTGGTCAGACAGAGCGGGCAAACAGATACGCAGTATTTT	CASGLVRQSGQTDTQYF
-	TRBD2	TRBJ2-7	TRBV27	TGTGCCAGCAGTTTATCGTGGGTAGCGGGGGTCTCCTACGAGCAGTACTTC	CASSLSWVAGVSYEQYF
-	TRBD1	TRBJ1-5	TRBV5-6	TGTGCCAGCAGCGCCGGACAGGGGAGGAATCAGCCCCAGCATTTT	CASSAGQGRNQPQHF
-	-	TRBJ1-5	TRBV18	TGTGCCAGCTCAATCACAGGGTTCAATCAGCCCCAGCATTTT	CASSITGFNQPQHF
-	-	TRBJ2-7	TRBV19	TGTGCCAGTAGTATAGATACAGATGCGTACGAGCAGTACTTC	CASSIDTDAYEQYF
-	TRBD2	TRBJ2-7	TRBV6-6	TGTGCCAGTCTAGGGACTAGCCCCCACGAGCAGTACTTC	CASLGTSPHEQYF
-	TRBD1	TRBJ2-7	TRBV28	TGTGCCAGCAGTTTGCAGGGGGTCGCGCCCTACGAGCAGTACTTC	CASSLQGVAPYEQYF
-	TRBD1	TRBJ1-4	TRBV7-9	TGTGCCAGCATAGACAGGGGGGACGAAAAACTGTTTTTT	CASIDRGDEKLFF
-	-	TRBJ1-5	TRBV6-1	TGTGCCAGCAGAACTTCCAATAGCAATCAGCCCCAGCATTTT	CASRTSNSNQPQHF
-	TRBD2	TRBJ2-2	TRBV11-2	TGTGCCAGCAGCCCGGGGACTAGCGGGTTTACCGGGGAGCTGTTTTTT	CASSPGTSGFTGELFF
-	-	TRBJ2-2	TRBV9	TGTGCCAGCAGCGCCCTTCCTATCGGGGGCCCCGGGGAGCTGTTTTTT	CASSALPIGGPGELFF
-	-	TRBJ2-2	TRBV5-6	TGTGCCAGCAGCTTCGACAGTTCTCGGCCCGGGGAGCTGTTTTTT	CASSFDSSRPGELFF
-	-	TRBJ2-3	TRBV29-1	TGCACCGTGGGGCAGCGCACAGATACGCAGTATTTT	CTVGQRTDTQYF
-	-	TRBJ2-1	TRBV7-9	TGTGCCAGCAGCCGCGCCGGGACCTTTGCTGAGCAGTTCTTC	CASSRAGTFAEQFF
once	-	TRBJ2-3	TRBV29-1	TGCAGCCTGGTTTGGACAGTCACAGATACGCAGTATTTT	CSLVWTVTDTQYF
few	TRBD1	TRBJ1-6	TRBV2	TGTGCCAGCAGTGGAGGACAGGATAATTCACCCCTCCACTTT	CASSGGQDNSPLHF
-	-	TRBJ2-6	TRBV5-6	TGTGCCAGCAGCTTGTACCCCGGAGGTGGCTCTGGGGCCAACGTCCTGACTTTC	CASSLYPGGGSGANVLTF
once	-	TRBJ2-3	TRBV14	TGTGCCAGCAGCCAAGACCGACCGGGACCGCGGAGGACAGATACGCAGTATTTT	CASSQDRPGPRRTDTQYF
-	-	TRBJ2-7	TRBV21-1	TGTGCCAGCAGCAACCTAGCGGGATCCTACGAGCAGTACTTC	CASSNLAGSYEQYF
-	TRBD1	TRBJ1-3	TRBV6-1	TGTGCCAGCAGTTCCGGAGGGGGCCCCCCGAACACCATATATTTT	CASSSGGGPPNTIYF
-	-	TRBJ1-2	TRBV18	TGTGCCAGCTCCCCCGACGGAAGCTATGGCTACACCTTC	CASSPDGSYGYTF
-	-	TRBJ1-1	TRBV7-2	TGTGCCAGCAGCTTTCGGACGCAGGGACGGACTGAAGCTTTCTTT	CASSFRTQGRTEAFF
-	-	TRBJ2-3	TRBV7-9	TGTGCCAGCAGCTTAGTATTGATTGGAGGCACAGATACGCAGTATTTT	CASSLVLIGGTDTQYF
-	TRBD2	TRBJ2-1	TRBV14	TGTGCCAGCAGCCGACTAGCGGGAGTAATTCCCCCGTTCTTC	CASSRLAGVIPPFF
-	-	TRBJ2-7	TRBV7-8	TGTGCCAGCAGTTACCCACCGGGACACTTCTACGAGCAGTACTTC	CASSYPPGHFYEQYF
-	-	TRBJ2-7	TRBV7-2	TGTGCCAGCAGCACCGGGTCCTCCTACGAGCAGTACTTC	CASSTGSSYEQYF
-	TRBD2	TRBJ2-5	TRBV5-6	TGTGCCAGCAGCTTGGTGGGACTAGCGGGAGTCGGCCAGGAGACCCAGTACTTC	CASSLVGLAGVGQETQYF
-	-	TRBJ1-3	TRBV11-2	TGTGCCAGCAGCTTAGATCGGACAGCCGGAAACACCATATATTTT	CASSLDRTAGNTIYF